The 14 T cell receptor beta chains below come from one sample, sequenced in a study of cytomegalovirus exposure and HLA in healthy donors. The PCR used 60 Vbeta and 13 Jbeta primers. The protocol was immunoSEQ multiplex PCR, while the TCRdb copy is restricted to in-frame clones and leaves out a portion. The sample consists of 200,000 to 250,000 clones, less than 85% of them appearing once. Sequenced: PBMCs. The receptor source for this set is a girl aged 2-10 years in good health and CMV-seronegative.

Here the CDR3 reads CASSFGQRNQPQHF. The CDR3 DNA reads as TGTGCCAGCAGTTTCGGACAGCGGAATCAGCCCCAGCATTTT. This rearrangement joins TRBV27 to TRBJ1-5; possible D gene TRBD1, 6 bases. This CDR3 comprises 14 residues. The V gene lost 3 bases and the J gene lost 4 bases, with 10 bases spanning the gap. The V gene's germline CDR1 is MNHEY and CDR2 SMNVEV (reference sequence).

This sequence joins TRBV7-6 and TRBJ1-3; 7 bases align to TRBD1. Germline V gene data show CDR1 as SGHVS and CDR2 as FNYEAQ. The CDR3 length is 17 residues. The trim removed 1 base at V and 3 bases at J, leaving 9 bases unmatched. The CDR3 is CASSLGSRGGVGNTIYF. The CDR3 nucleotides are TGTGCCAGCAGCTTAGGGTCGAGAGGGGGCGTTGGAAACACCATATATTTT.

The table lists this clone with a few counts. The chain combines TRBV5-6 with TRBJ2-2, with 9 nucleotides matching TRBD2. Trimming took 0 bases from V and 4 from J; bases not matched to a gene: 7. This CDR3 is built from 17 residues. CDR1 and CDR2 from the germline V gene are SGHDT and YYEEEE. The CDR3 loop reads CASSLAGGGGFTGELFF. The CDR3 DNA reads TGTGCCAGCAGCTTGGCTGGCGGGGGGGGATTCACCGGGGAGCTGTTTTTT.

The rearrangement uses TRBV27 and TRBJ1-5; 7 bases line up with TRBD1. The CDR3 consists of 14 residues. From germline, CDR1 is MNHEY and CDR2 SMNVEV (reference sequence). Trimming at V came to 5 bases and at J to 7 bases, leaving 8 bases not matched to a gene. The CDR3 is CASSKGQVVQPQHF. Here the CDR3 DNA reads TGTGCCAGCAGTAAAGGACAGGTAGTGCAGCCCCAGCATTTT.

The chain is built from TRBV6-1 and TRBJ1-4; TRBD1 matches at 7 bases. In germline, CDR1 is MNHNS, CDR2 SASEGT. The ends lost 6 bases at V and 7 bases at J; junction bases unmatched: 5. The CDR3 runs to 13 residues. The CDR3 DNA is TGTGCCAGCAGGCAACAGGGGTCTGAAAAACTGTTTTTT. Translation gives CASRQQGSEKLFF.

The rearrangement joins TRBV19 to TRBJ2-7, with D possibly matching TRBD1 (6 bases). This CDR3 region has 16 residues. Germline V gene lookup returns CDR1 LNHDA and CDR2 SQIVND (reference sequence). V lost 5 bases and J 3 bases, leaving 20 bases between the germline ends. The DNA of the CDR3 is TGTGCCAGTAGTTTTGGGTCCGGGACAATTGGCTACGAGCAGTACTTC. Translation gives CASSFGSGTIGYEQYF. The full variable domain, rest sourced from reference TRBV19 and TRBJ2-7, is DGGITQSPKYLFRKEGQNVTLSCEQNLNHDAMYWYRQDPGQGLRLIYYSQIVNDFQKGDIAEGYSVSREKKESFPLTVTSAQKNPTAFYLCASSFGSGTIGYEQYFGPGTRLTVT.

This chain connects TRBV19 to TRBJ2-1; D not certain. V was trimmed by 9 bases and J by 2 bases, leaving 14 bases between them. CDR1 LNHDA and CDR2 SQIVND come from the germline V gene (reference sequence). The CDR3 is made up of 14 amino acids. The chain's CDR3 is CASRGSPTYNEQFF. CDR3 DNA sequence: TGTGCCAGCCGAGGCAGTCCGACCTACAATGAGCAGTTCTTC.

J is TRBJ2-1 and V is TRBV25-1; no clear D. V was shortened by 1 base and J by 5 bases, with 21 bases between the two germline ends. CDR1 and CDR2 from the germline V gene are MGHDK and SYGVNS. This CDR3 region has 18 residues. In nucleotides, the CDR3 is TGTGCCAGCAGTGAATGCCCCTTATCGACTCGTCATAACAATGAGCAGTTCTTC. Translating it yields CASSECPLSTRHNNEQFF.

The chain has TRBV5-1 and TRBJ2-7; D is ambiguous. Germline loops: CDR1 SGHRS, CDR2 YFSETQ. The ends were cut back, 2 bases at V and 3 bases at J, with 12 bases in the middle. The CDR3 consists of 14 residues. In DNA, the CDR3 is TGCGCCAGCAGCTTATTATTTAGCAGCTACGAGCAGTACTTC. Translated: CASSLLFSSYEQYF.

The chain carries TRBV27 and TRBJ1-2; unclear D gene. Germline V gene lookup returns CDR1 MNHEY and CDR2 SMNVEV (reference sequence). The CDR3 totals 14 residues. V lost 8 bases and J 2 bases, leaving 15 bases between the germline ends. CDR3 DNA: TGTGCCAGCTCCATAGTGGGCGCAAACTATGGCTACACCTTC. This translates into CASSIVGANYGYTF.

The gene calls are TRBV9 and TRBJ2-5; 8 bases match TRBD1. Germline values: CDR1 SGDLS, CDR2 YYNGEE. The CDR3 runs 15 residues. V lost 0 bases, J lost 5 bases, and 6 bases stayed unmatched. Written as DNA, the CDR3 is TGTGCCAGCAGCGTAGGAGGACAGGGCAGGGAGACCCAGTACTTC. It codes for CASSVGGQGRETQYF.

The V call is TRBV27, the J call TRBJ1-1; D remains unclear. V gave up 4 bases and J gave up 0 bases, with 9 bases separating them. The germline CDR1 and CDR2 sequences are MNHEY and SMNVEV (reference sequence). The CDR3 totals 14 residues. The CDR3 region is CASSSRFMNTEAFF. CDR3 DNA: TGTGCCAGCAGTTCGAGGTTCATGAACACTGAAGCTTTCTTT.

This CDR3 reads CASSLRGIPSYEQYF. Written as DNA, the CDR3 is TGTGCCAGCAGTCTTAGAGGCATACCTTCCTACGAGCAGTACTTC. V is TRBV6-1 and J is TRBJ2-7; no clear D. Germline V gene data show CDR1 as MNHNS and CDR2 as SASEGT. V dropped 5 bases and J dropped 1 base, with 15 bases sitting between them. CDR3 length equals 15 residues.

The chain recombines TRBV10-3 with TRBJ1-1, with D possibly being TRBD1 (5 bases). CDR1 and CDR2 from the germline V gene are ENHRY and SYGVKD. Trimming removed 6 bases from V and 1 base from J, with 12 bases in between. CDR3 size: 14 residues. The CDR3 sequence is CAIREGPGNTEAFF. The CDR3 nucleotides are TGTGCCATCAGGGAGGGGCCAGGGAACACTGAAGCTTTCTTT.